Described below is a single T cell receptor (beta chain) sequence and its context. The record originates from a study of blood T cells in healthy people across ages. The ends were cut back, 4 bases at V and 8 bases at J, with 11 bases in the middle. The CDR3 is 12 residues long. Germline CDR1 and CDR2: PRHDT and FYEKMQ (reference sequence). Combining a sample-barcoded 5' primer with a J-beta primer mix, a second PCR ran for 7 to 11 cycles. TCRdb re-derived calls from the 5' RACE reads in MiXCR, one entry per CDR3 protein. The table includes hundreds of thousands of distinct CDR3 sequences, more than 20% detected once. These same records also appear under a second study, on T cells of mothers and their children.

The V call is TRBV13, the J call TRBJ1-2; D is ambiguous. The sequenced sample consisted of blood. The TCR was taken from a boy aged 5-17 years in good health. The CDR3 DNA is TGTGCCAGCAGCTCTAGGGTTGGCGGCTACACCTTC. Its protein product is CASSSRVGGYTF.